This T cell receptor (beta chain) was documented in a study of blood T cell repertoires in COVID-19. Study-wide background: T cells, B-cell-depleted T cells, or PBMCs provided the cDNA or gDNA that served as material.

J gave up 9 bases and V 1 base, and 7 bases lay outside the gene matches. The germline V gene encodes CDR1 GTSNPN and CDR2 SVGIG (reference sequence). CDR3 length equals 14 residues. The protocol was immunoSEQ multiplex PCR, while the TCRdb copy is restricted to in-frame clones and leaves out a portion. The sample yields 350,000 or so clones, roughly 87% seen once. Sequenced: PBMCs or T cells enriched from blood (not recorded which). The receptor comes from a woman aged 25-40 years who had recovered from COVID-19. V is TRBV30 and J is TRBJ1-5; 9 bases align to TRBD1. This CDR3 reads CAWSGGQGVWPQHF. In nucleotides, the CDR3 is TGTGCCTGGAGTGGGGGACAGGGAGTTTGGCCCCAGCATTTT.